This TCR beta chain was sequenced in a study of T cell responses to AZD1222 COVID-19 vaccine (dated by TCRdb to about 2021). Looking at the study overall: AZD1222 recipients with second doses at about 4 weeks or about 12 weeks were pooled, because spike-specific TCR depth and breadth did not differ between schedules. TCR sequencing was performed for roughly 250 trial participants, of whom 200 to 220 were given two doses of AZD1222 and some 26 were given two doses of MenACWY control vaccine. Trial participants were enrolled by age into 18-55, 56-69 and 70-plus year subgroups, with roughly 160, 29 and 62 TCR-sequenced participants respectively.

General findings and caveats noted by the study authors: Reportedly, almost half of the unique spike-specific TCRs recognized epitopes lying outside the regions that are mutated in the B.1.351 and B.1.1.7 variants. No day 14 peak-response samples were available, so repertoires were characterized only after the peak T cell response. Conclusions about previously exposed vaccinees were limited because only a handful of AZD1222 recipients were SARS-CoV-2 seropositive at baseline. The 56-69-year group was small, and its depth increase did not reach significance, likely because of low power. The vaccine-associated CD4 TCRs covered the entire spike protein, and the dominant responses fell in regions 160-218 and 743-854. Spike-specific TCR breadth and depth rose significantly after two AZD1222 doses compared with day 0 and with MenACWY recipients. Participants were mostly white British, with more females than males. The authors suggested clonal diversity may have been underestimated.

Remarks on this clone: Its antigen is unknown. Base quality data are lacking; no much larger clone is found one base away.

The CDR3 regions of human TCRbeta chains were analyzed by immunosequencing. On the study's bioinformatics: Repertoire TCRs were matched against a reference library of SARS-CoV-2-specific TCRs generated with the MIRA antigen-specificity platform. Breadth was defined as the fraction of unique TCRs that were SARS-CoV-2-associated, and depth was defined as the fraction of total T cells that were SARS-CoV-2-associated. Using the MIRA data, each spike-specific TCR was assigned both to the spike region to which the TCR was reactive and to a CD4 or CD8 class. Log10-transformed breadth and depth values were compared by one-way ANOVA with Sidak's multiple comparisons tests. Held by TCRdb, this immuneACCESS table contains in-frame sequences only and omits some clones. Under half of the omission traces to an unresolved V gene where checked; the cause of the rest is unknown. D and trimming were read from the DNA, whereas the V and J calls and clone size are those reported in that table. The sample has approximately 88,000 clones on record, about 91% of them singletons. The ten most abundant clones make up roughly 5.4% of the sample.

Sample time point, as interpreted from the label and publication: baseline before first vaccination. Vaccinee samples came from UK trials COV001 and COV002, including a single-blind randomized controlled phase 2/3 trial of AZD1222 (ChAdOx1 nCoV-19) in healthy adults. Trial participant PBMC samples were collected at day 0 and day 28 after the second dose for TCRbeta chain sequencing. The CDR3 numbers 14 residues from cysteine through phenylalanine. Only the CDR3 portion is preserved as DNA: 42 bases, with reading frame beginning at the first base. The germline V gene specifies SGHTA as CDR1 and FQGNSA as CDR2. The trim is 4 bases for V and 9 bases for J, with a gap of 16 bases between the germline ends.

The TCR was taken from an adult in good health. The sequence is built from TRBV7-2 and TRBJ2-1; the D gene is perhaps TRBD1 or TRBD2, each of them matching over 5 bases. Sequenced material: peripheral blood, taken on day 0 of AZD1222 vaccination. The CDR3: CASSSRFSGSEQFF. The nucleotides are TGTGCCAGCAGCTCCCGTTTCTCAGGGAGTGAGCAGTTCTTC.